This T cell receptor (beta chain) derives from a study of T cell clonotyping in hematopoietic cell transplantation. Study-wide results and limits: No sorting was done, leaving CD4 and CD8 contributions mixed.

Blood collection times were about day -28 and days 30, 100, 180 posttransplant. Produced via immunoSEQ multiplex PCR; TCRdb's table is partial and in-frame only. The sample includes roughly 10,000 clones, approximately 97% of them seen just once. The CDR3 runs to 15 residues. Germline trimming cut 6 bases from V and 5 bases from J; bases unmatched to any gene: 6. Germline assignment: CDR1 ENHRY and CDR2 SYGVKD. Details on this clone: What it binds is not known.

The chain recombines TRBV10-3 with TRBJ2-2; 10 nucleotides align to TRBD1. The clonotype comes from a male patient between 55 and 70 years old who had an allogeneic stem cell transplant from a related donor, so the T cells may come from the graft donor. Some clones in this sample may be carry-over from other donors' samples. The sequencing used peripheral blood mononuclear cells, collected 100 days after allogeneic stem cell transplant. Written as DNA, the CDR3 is TGTGCCATCAGGCCGGGACAGGGGTTAACCGGGGAGCTGTTTTTT. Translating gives CAIRPGQGLTGELFF.